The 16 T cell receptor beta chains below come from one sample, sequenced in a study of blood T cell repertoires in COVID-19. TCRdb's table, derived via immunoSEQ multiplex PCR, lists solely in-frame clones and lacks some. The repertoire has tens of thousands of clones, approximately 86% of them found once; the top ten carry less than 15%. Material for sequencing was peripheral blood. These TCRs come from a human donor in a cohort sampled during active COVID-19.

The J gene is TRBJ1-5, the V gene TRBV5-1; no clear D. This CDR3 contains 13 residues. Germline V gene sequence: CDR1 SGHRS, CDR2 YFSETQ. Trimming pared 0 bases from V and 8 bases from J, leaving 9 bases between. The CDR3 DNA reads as TGCGCCAGCAGCTTGGACAGATTCGAGCCCCAGCATTTT. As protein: CASSLDRFEPQHF.

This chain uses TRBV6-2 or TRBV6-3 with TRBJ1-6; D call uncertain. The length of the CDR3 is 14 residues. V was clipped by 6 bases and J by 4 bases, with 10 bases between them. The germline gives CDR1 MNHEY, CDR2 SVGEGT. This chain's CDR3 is CASSDKSYNSPLHF. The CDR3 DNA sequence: TGTGCCAGCAGCGACAAGTCTTATAATTCACCCCTCCACTTT.

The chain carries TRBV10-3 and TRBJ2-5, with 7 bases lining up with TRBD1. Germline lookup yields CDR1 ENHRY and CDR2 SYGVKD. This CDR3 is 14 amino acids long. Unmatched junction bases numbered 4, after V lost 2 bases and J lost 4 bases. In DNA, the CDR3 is TGTGCCATCAGTGAGCTTTACAGGGGAGAGACCCAGTACTTC. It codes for CAISELYRGETQYF.

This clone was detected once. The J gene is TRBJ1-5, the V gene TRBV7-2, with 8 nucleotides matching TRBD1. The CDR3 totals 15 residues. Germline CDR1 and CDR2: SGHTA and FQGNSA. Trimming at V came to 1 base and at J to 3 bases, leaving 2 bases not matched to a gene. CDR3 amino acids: CASSLGTGSNQPQHF. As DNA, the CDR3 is TGTGCCAGCAGCTTAGGGACAGGGTCCAATCAGCCCCAGCATTTT.

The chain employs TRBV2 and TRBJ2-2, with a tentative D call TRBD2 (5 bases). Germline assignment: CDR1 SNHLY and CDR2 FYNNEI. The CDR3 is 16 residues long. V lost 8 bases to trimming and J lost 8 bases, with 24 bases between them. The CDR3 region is CASARGESRTPGELFF. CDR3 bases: TGTGCCAGCGCCCGGGGAGAATCTAGAACACCGGGGGAGCTGTTTTTT. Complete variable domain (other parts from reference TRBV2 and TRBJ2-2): EPEVTQTPSHQVTQMGQEVILRCVPISNHLYFYWYRQILGQKVEFLVSFYNNEISEKSEIFDDQFSVERPDGSNFTLKIRSTKLEDSAMYFCASARGESRTPGELFFGEGSRLTVL.

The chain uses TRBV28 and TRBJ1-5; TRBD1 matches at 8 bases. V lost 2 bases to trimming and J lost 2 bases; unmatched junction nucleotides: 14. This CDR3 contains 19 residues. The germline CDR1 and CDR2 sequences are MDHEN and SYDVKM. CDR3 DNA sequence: TGTGCCAGCAGTTTAGTAGGGACAGGTAACCGTAGGGGCAATCAGCCCCAGCATTTT. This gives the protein CASSLVGTGNRRGNQPQHF.

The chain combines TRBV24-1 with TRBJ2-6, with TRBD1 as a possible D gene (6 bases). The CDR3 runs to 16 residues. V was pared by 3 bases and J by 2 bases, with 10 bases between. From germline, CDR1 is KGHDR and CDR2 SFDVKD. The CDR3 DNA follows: TGTGCCACCAGTGATCCTGGGACAACTGGGGCCAACGTCCTGACTTTC. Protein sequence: CATSDPGTTGANVLTF.

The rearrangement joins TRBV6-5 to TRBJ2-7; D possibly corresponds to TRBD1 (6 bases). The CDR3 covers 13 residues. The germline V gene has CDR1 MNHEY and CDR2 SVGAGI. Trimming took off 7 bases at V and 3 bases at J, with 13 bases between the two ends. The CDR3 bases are TGTGCCAGCACCCGGGACACCAGCTACGAGCAGTACTTC. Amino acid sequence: CASTRDTSYEQYF.

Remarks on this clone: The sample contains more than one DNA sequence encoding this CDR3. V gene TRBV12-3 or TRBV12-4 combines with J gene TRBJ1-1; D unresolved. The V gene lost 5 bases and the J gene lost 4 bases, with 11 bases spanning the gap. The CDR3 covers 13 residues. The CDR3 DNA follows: TGTGCCAGCAGTCTCGGTGCAGGCACTGAAGCTTTCTTT. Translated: CASSLGAGTEAFF.

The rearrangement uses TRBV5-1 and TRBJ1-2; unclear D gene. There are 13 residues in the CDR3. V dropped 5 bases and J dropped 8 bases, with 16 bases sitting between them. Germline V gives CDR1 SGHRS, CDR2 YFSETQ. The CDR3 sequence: CASRPRPSPGYTF. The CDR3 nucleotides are TGCGCCAGCAGACCTAGACCCTCCCCCGGCTACACCTTC.

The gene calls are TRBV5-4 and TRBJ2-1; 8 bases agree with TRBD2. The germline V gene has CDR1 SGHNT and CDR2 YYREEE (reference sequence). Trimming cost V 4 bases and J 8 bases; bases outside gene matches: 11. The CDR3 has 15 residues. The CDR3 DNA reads TGTGCCAGCAGCCGGGGGGGCTACGTCGTACATGAGCAGTTCTTC. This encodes CASSRGGYVVHEQFF.

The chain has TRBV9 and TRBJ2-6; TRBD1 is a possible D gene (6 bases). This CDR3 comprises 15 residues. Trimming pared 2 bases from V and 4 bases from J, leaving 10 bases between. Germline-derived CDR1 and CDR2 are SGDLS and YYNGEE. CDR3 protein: CASSVGGSGANVLTF. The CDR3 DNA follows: TGTGCCAGCAGCGTTGGGGGCTCCGGGGCCAACGTCCTGACTTTC.

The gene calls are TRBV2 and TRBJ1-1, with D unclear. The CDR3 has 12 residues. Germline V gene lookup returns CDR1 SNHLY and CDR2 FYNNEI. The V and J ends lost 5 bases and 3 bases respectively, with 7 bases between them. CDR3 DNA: TGTGCCAGCAGTCTATACGACACTGAAGCTTTCTTT. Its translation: CASSLYDTEAFF.

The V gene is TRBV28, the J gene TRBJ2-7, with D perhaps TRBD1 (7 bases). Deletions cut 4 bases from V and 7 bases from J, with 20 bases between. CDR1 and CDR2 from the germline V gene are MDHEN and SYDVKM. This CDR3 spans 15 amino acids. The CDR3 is CASSYLRRGRREQYF. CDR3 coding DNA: TGTGCCAGCAGTTACCTTAGGAGGGGGCGACGGGAGCAGTACTTC.

The CDR3 DNA sequence: TGTGCCAGCAGCTTAGAGGGGTACACCGGGGAGCTGTTTTTT. Protein product: CASSLEGYTGELFF. The genes are TRBV7-8 and TRBJ2-2; tentatively, D is TRBD1 (5 bases). Per the germline V gene, CDR1 is SGHVS and CDR2 is FQNEAQ. The CDR3 covers 14 residues. Trimming stripped 1 base from V and 3 bases from J, with 6 bases between.

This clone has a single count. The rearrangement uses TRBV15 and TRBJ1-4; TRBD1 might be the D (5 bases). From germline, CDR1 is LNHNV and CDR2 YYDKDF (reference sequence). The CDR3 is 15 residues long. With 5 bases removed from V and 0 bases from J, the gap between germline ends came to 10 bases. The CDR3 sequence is CATSGGGTTNEKLFF. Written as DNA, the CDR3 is TGTGCCACCAGCGGGGGGGGAACAACTAATGAAAAACTGTTTTTT.